This passage covers 27 T cell receptor beta chains from one sample sequenced in a study of blood T cell repertoires in COVID-19. The protocol was immunoSEQ multiplex PCR, while the TCRdb copy is restricted to in-frame clones and leaves out a portion. The data hold about 330,000 clones, with 89% observed a single time. Source material: peripheral blood. These receptors came from a man aged 18 to 35 who had recovered from COVID-19.

The chain uses TRBV7-2 and TRBJ1-3, with TRBD1 matching 7 bases. V was clipped by 5 bases and J by 5 bases; unmatched bases: 6. The CDR3 has 14 amino acids. Germline V gene lookup returns CDR1 SGHTA and CDR2 FQGNSA. This chain's CDR3 is CASSMGQNRNTIYF. DNA for the CDR3: TGTGCCAGCAGCATGGGACAGAACAGAAACACCATATATTTT.

The chain combines TRBV6-5 with TRBJ2-1; 8 positions agree with TRBD2. The CDR3 loop spans 14 amino acids. Germline V gene sequence: CDR1 MNHEY, CDR2 SVGAGI. Germline trimming cut 8 bases from V and 2 bases from J; bases unmatched to any gene: 5. CDR3 DNA sequence: TGTGCCAGCGCACTAGCGGTTCCCTACAATGAGCAGTTCTTC. Translated, it gives CASALAVPYNEQFF.

The V and J genes are TRBV27 and TRBJ2-7; 9 bases match TRBD1. The germline V gene has CDR1 MNHEY and CDR2 SMNVEV (reference sequence). This CDR3 is 14 amino acids long. After removal of 2 bases from V and 3 bases from J, the junction contained 2 bases not matched to a gene. Written as DNA, the CDR3 is TGTGCCAGCAGTTTAGAGACAGGGGGCTACGAGCAGTACTTC. Its translation: CASSLETGGYEQYF.

This chain links TRBV29-1 with TRBJ2-1, with 8 bases lining up with TRBD2. CDR3 length: 15 amino acids. The junction had 8 bases not matched to a gene; V was cut back by 2 bases and J by 5 bases. Germline CDR1 and CDR2: SQVTM and ANQGSEA. CDR3 bases: TGCAGCGTTGAAATTCCCCGACTAGCGCACAATGAGCAGTTCTTC. Translated: CSVEIPRLAHNEQFF.

The genes are TRBV14 and TRBJ1-1; D is unresolved. The CDR3 consists of 16 residues. V lost 0 bases and J 3 bases, leaving 14 bases between the germline ends. CDR1 is SGHDN and CDR2 is FVKESK in the germline V gene. CDR3 nucleotides: TGTGCCAGCAGCCAAGACGGTGGGAGCCGAGACACTGAAGCTTTCTTT. Its protein product is CASSQDGGSRDTEAFF.

The CDR3: CASSPLDSPNEKLFF. In DNA form, the CDR3 reads TGTGCCAGCAGCCCATTAGACAGCCCGAATGAAAAACTGTTTTTT. V usage is TRBV9 and J usage is TRBJ1-4, with a possible D match to TRBD1 (5 bases). CDR3 length: 15 residues. Trimming left V 4 bases short and J 5 bases short, with 15 bases between. Germline assignment: CDR1 SGDLS and CDR2 YYNGEE.

This chain joins TRBV6-5 and TRBJ2-7; 9 nucleotides line up with TRBD2. V lost 2 bases to trimming and J lost 6 bases; unmatched junction nucleotides: 11. The CDR3 contains 16 residues. Germline loops: CDR1 MNHEY, CDR2 SVGAGI. The CDR3 protein is CASSYGLAGESFEQYF. CDR3 nucleotides: TGTGCCAGCAGTTACGGGTTAGCGGGGGAGTCTTTCGAGCAGTACTTC.

The genes are TRBV5-6 and TRBJ1-6; 8 positions agree with TRBD1. This CDR3 contains 16 residues. Looked up from germline, CDR1 is SGHDT and CDR2 is YYEEEE. J lost 9 bases, V lost 4 bases, and 12 bases had no gene match. The CDR3: CASSRRLTGEGSPLHF. CDR3 DNA: TGTGCCAGCAGCCGCCGACTGACAGGGGAGGGTTCACCCCTCCACTTT.

The chain employs TRBV15 and TRBJ2-7, with 7 bases fitting TRBD1. CDR1 is LNHNV and CDR2 is YYDKDF in the germline V gene (reference sequence). The CDR3 has 15 residues. V lost 3 bases to trimming and J lost 0 bases; unmatched junction nucleotides: 5. The CDR3 sequence: CATSRGTADSYEQYF. CDR3 DNA: TGTGCCACCAGCAGGGGGACAGCCGACTCCTACGAGCAGTACTTC.

This clone has a handful of counts. The V and J genes are TRBV10-3 and TRBJ2-7, with D tentatively TRBD1 (5 bases). The CDR3 runs 13 residues. With 1 base removed from V and 6 bases from J, the gap between germline ends came to 10 bases. Germline CDR1 reads ENHRY; CDR2 reads SYGVKD. CDR3: CAISELSGAEQYF. In DNA, the CDR3 is TGTGCCATCAGTGAGTTGAGTGGGGCCGAGCAGTACTTC.

This clone appeared a single time. This chain uses TRBV5-4 with TRBJ2-1; the D is unclear. CDR1 and CDR2 from the germline V gene are SGHNT and YYREEE (reference sequence). V was shortened by 0 bases and J by 0 bases, with 7 bases between the two germline ends. The CDR3 is 15 amino acids. The CDR3 sequence: CASSLAAGSYNEQFF. The CDR3 region has the DNA TGTGCCAGCAGCTTGGCGGCAGGCTCCTACAATGAGCAGTTCTTC.

The genes are TRBV5-1 and TRBJ2-3; 9 bases fit TRBD2. Germline V lookup: CDR1 SGHRS, CDR2 YFSETQ. This CDR3 has 16 residues. The trim removed 0 bases at V and 2 bases at J, leaving 4 bases unmatched. As DNA, the CDR3 is TGCGCCAGCAGCTTGGTTGCGGGGGGGCACACAGATACGCAGTATTTT. This gives the protein CASSLVAGGHTDTQYF.

This chain joins TRBV5-1 and TRBJ2-7; 7 bases align to TRBD1. CDR1 and CDR2 from the germline V gene are SGHRS and YFSETQ. Trimming took 5 bases from V and 6 from J; bases not matched to a gene: 14. The CDR3 extends over 15 amino acids. The CDR3 sequence is CASRPMDRPFGEQYF. The DNA of the CDR3 is TGCGCCAGCAGGCCCATGGACAGGCCCTTCGGCGAGCAGTACTTC.

The sample holds one count of this clone. The rearrangement uses TRBV5-4 and TRBJ1-3; 7 bases map to TRBD1. CDR1 SGHNT and CDR2 YYREEE come from the germline V gene (reference sequence). The CDR3 extends over 17 amino acids. V was pared by 4 bases and J by 0 bases, with 10 bases of the junction left unmatched. The CDR3 is CASSPEGQRSSGNTIYF. The CDR3 DNA follows: TGTGCCAGCAGCCCAGAGGGACAGCGAAGCTCTGGAAACACCATATATTTT.

The gene calls are TRBV5-1 and TRBJ2-7, with a tentative D call TRBD1 (7 bases). Trimming shortened V by 1 base and J by 6 bases, and 14 bases separated the two germline ends. Germline loops: CDR1 SGHRS, CDR2 YFSETQ. The CDR3 totals 14 residues. The CDR3 is CASSLLRQGGEQYF. The CDR3 DNA sequence: TGCGCCAGCAGCTTGCTGCGGCAGGGGGGCGAGCAGTACTTC.

V usage is TRBV6-5 and J usage is TRBJ1-2; 7 bases map to TRBD1. The CDR3 loop spans 12 amino acids. V trimming: 8 bases; J trimming: 5 bases; junction bases outside the gene matches: 5. Germline V gene sequence: CDR1 MNHEY, CDR2 SVGAGI. The CDR3 region is CASQGTVYGYTF. CDR3 nucleotide sequence: TGTGCCAGCCAGGGGACAGTTTATGGCTACACCTTC.

This clone was observed a single time. This chain connects TRBV30 to TRBJ2-7; possible D gene TRBD1, 6 bases. The CDR3 runs to 13 residues. V shed 1 base and J shed 1 base, with 8 bases lying between them. Germline V gene sequence: CDR1 GTSNPN, CDR2 SVGIG (reference sequence). The CDR3 region is CAWSGDKSYEQYF. CDR3 nucleotide sequence: TGTGCCTGGAGTGGGGACAAGTCCTACGAGCAGTACTTC.

The genes are TRBV11-3 and TRBJ2-7; D call uncertain. The CDR3 spans 12 residues. Germline-derived CDR1 and CDR2 are SGHNT and YENEEA. V shed 0 bases and J shed 3 bases, with 3 bases lying between them. The CDR3 sequence: CASSLDNYEQYF. CDR3 sequence (DNA): TGTGCCAGCAGCTTAGACAACTACGAGCAGTACTTC.

V usage is TRBV2 and J usage is TRBJ1-6, with D perhaps matching TRBD1 (6 bases). Germline V gene sequence: CDR1 SNHLY, CDR2 FYNNEI. The CDR3 spans 15 residues. The ends were cut back, 3 bases at V and 10 bases at J, with 16 bases in the middle. The CDR3 loop reads CASSEGGAEGSPLHF. The CDR3 DNA sequence: TGTGCCAGCAGTGAGGGGGGGGCTGAGGGGTCACCCCTCCACTTT. The complete variable domain, with remaining parts taken from reference TRBV2 and TRBJ1-6, reads EPEVTQTPSHQVTQMGQEVILRCVPISNHLYFYWYRQILGQKVEFLVSFYNNEISEKSEIFDDQFSVERPDGSNFTLKIRSTKLEDSAMYFCASSEGGAEGSPLHFGNGTRLTVT.

The chain couples TRBV10-3 to TRBJ2-1; 7 positions match TRBD2. CDR3 size: 15 residues. Trimming at V came to 0 bases and at J to 5 bases, leaving 4 bases not matched to a gene. Germline CDR1 and CDR2: ENHRY and SYGVKD. The CDR3, as DNA: TGTGCCATCAGTGAGTCCGCTAGCGGCGACAATGAGCAGTTCTTC. The encoded protein is CAISESASGDNEQFF.

The chain combines TRBV27 with TRBJ2-1; 10 bases map to TRBD2. The germline CDR1 and CDR2 sequences are MNHEY and SMNVEV (reference sequence). CDR3 length: 14 residues. V lost 5 bases to trimming and J lost 6 bases; unmatched junction nucleotides: 4. CDR3 bases: TGTGCCAGCAGTAGCGGGAGGGGTTCCAATGAGCAGTTCTTC. Its protein is CASSSGRGSNEQFF.

V gene TRBV13 combines with J gene TRBJ1-1, with TRBD1 matching 7 bases. This CDR3 comprises 13 residues. The J segment lost 6 bases and the V segment lost 5 bases, leaving 6 bases of the junction unmatched. Germline V gives CDR1 PRHDT, CDR2 FYEKMQ (reference sequence). The CDR3 nucleotides read TGTGCCAGCAGCGAGACAGGGTATCCTGAAGCTTTCTTT. It translates to CASSETGYPEAFF.

The chain combines TRBV5-6 with TRBJ1-3, with 8 nucleotides matching TRBD1. Germline-derived CDR1 and CDR2 are SGHDT and YYEEEE. CDR3 length equals 15 residues. V lost 2 bases and J lost 1; bases outside the gene matches: 2. The CDR3 protein is CASSLQGVSGNTIYF. The CDR3 DNA is TGTGCCAGCAGCTTACAGGGGGTATCTGGAAACACCATATATTTT.

Turning to this clone: Other DNA sequences of this sample code for an identical CDR3. The chain links TRBV11-2 to TRBJ2-7; no clear D gene. The CDR3 has 12 residues. V was pared by 1 base and J by 2 bases, with 3 bases between. In germline, CDR1 is SGHAT, CDR2 FQNNGV. Here the CDR3 reads CASSLVTYEQYF. The CDR3 DNA sequence: TGTGCCAGCAGCTTAGTAACCTACGAGCAGTACTTC. Filled out from reference TRBV11-2 and TRBJ2-7, the complete variable domain reads EAGVAQSPRYKIIEKRQSVAFWCNPISGHATLYWYQQILGQGPKLLIQFQNNGVVDDSQLPKDRFSAERLKGVDSTLKIQPAKLEDSAVYLCASSLVTYEQYFGPGTRLTVT.

The V gene is TRBV19, the J gene TRBJ1-5; 12 bases line up with TRBD1. J lost 4 bases, V lost 5 bases, and 6 bases had no gene match. There are 16 residues in the CDR3. Germline values: CDR1 LNHDA, CDR2 SQIVND (reference sequence). The CDR3 reads CASSLGQGARNQPQHF. In DNA, the CDR3 is TGTGCCAGTAGTCTGGGACAGGGGGCAAGGAATCAGCCCCAGCATTTT.

The chain combines TRBV12-3 or TRBV12-4 with TRBJ2-7, with D possibly matching TRBD2 (5 bases). V gave up 2 bases and J gave up 8 bases, with 7 bases separating them. This CDR3 is built from 11 residues. The DNA for the CDR3 is TGTGCCAGCAGTTTAACGGGGAAGCAGTACTTC. Translated, it gives CASSLTGKQYF.

With respect to this clone: Other DNA sequences in the same sample also yield this CDR3. The chain couples TRBV12-3 or TRBV12-4 to TRBJ2-7, with D possibly being TRBD1 (5 bases). The CDR3 contains 13 residues. V lost 1 base to trimming and J lost 3 bases, with 7 bases between them. The CDR3 coding sequence is TGTGCCAGCAGTTTAGGGGGCGGCTACGAGCAGTACTTC. Its translation is CASSLGGGYEQYF.